In this sample, the clone carrying this T cell receptor (beta chain) turned up a few times. Its target is not known. Germline-derived CDR1 and CDR2 are SGDLS and YYNGEE. Trimming left V 3 bases short and J 1 base short, with 11 bases between. The CDR3 totals 15 residues. These data belong to a study of response to subunit inactivated influenza vaccine. General study points: It was suggested by the authors that few new T cells are recruited by each seasonal influenza vaccination.

TCRdb redid the calling of the RT-PCR reads with MiXCR, one entry per CDR3 protein. This sample carries about 780,000 distinct CDR3 sequences, less than 20% of them seen once, and the ten largest clones take approximately 11%. This sample comprised PBMCs from blood, obtained about 5 days after vaccination. The chain is built from TRBV9 and TRBJ1-5; the D gene is possibly TRBD1 (5 bases). This clonotype was obtained from a man in his fifties who received an inactivated influenza vaccine. CDR3 amino acids: CASSESGTSNQPQHF. In DNA, the CDR3 is TGTGCCAGCAGCGAGAGCGGGACGAGCAATCAGCCCCAGCATTTT.